A selection of T cell receptor beta chains follows, all from one sample in a study of Graves' ophthalmopathy and Graves' hyperthyroidism. TCRdb redid the calling of the multiplex PCR reads with MiXCR, one entry per CDR3 protein. The table shows 650,000 to 900,000 distinct CDR3 sequences, with 40% occurring only once. Specimen: peripheral blood. The receptors here all came from an adult man with Graves' ophthalmopathy. Each CDR3 is given without its conserved first and last residue.

TRBV12-3/TRBV12-4	TRBJ2-5	ASRRGRETQY
TRBV7-9	TRBJ1-4	ASSLATGYNEKLF
TRBV4-2	TRBJ2-5	ASSQNRAQETQY
TRBV24-1	TRBJ2-7	ATSDSGQNFYEQY
TRBV7-9	TRBJ1-5	ASSLDVGGLGSNQPQH
TRBV29-1	TRBJ1-2	SVGQGDYGYT
TRBV10-3	TRBJ2-5	ASSEVWGTGTQY
TRBV25-1	TRBJ2-7	ASSFDSTGLSYEQY
TRBV7-2	TRBJ2-7	ASSQSLAGASYEQY
TRBV29-1	-	SAFSGGEVNEQF
TRBV24-1	TRBJ2-5	ATSDPGTGDAETQY
TRBV15	TRBJ1-2	ASSSIGTKNYGYT
TRBV9	TRBJ1-1	ASSANRDRENTEAF
TRBV20-1	TRBJ2-5	SAQRTSGQETQY
TRBV7-9	TRBJ1-4	ASSLLAGEPTNEKLL
TRBV25-1	TRBJ2-2	ASLTGNTGELF
TRBV13	TRBJ2-5	ASSPSGGGAGEETQY
TRBV7-2	TRBJ2-7	ASSSGLRSEQY
TRBV5-5	TRBJ1-5	ASSLGPLVGGQPQH
TRBV7-9	TRBJ1-6	ASSSRRDADSPLH
TRBV7-9	TRBJ2-2	ASSFTGGELF
TRBV2	TRBJ2-5	ASSELQGGETQY
TRBV10-3	TRBJ1-1	ASSYNTGEAF
TRBV2	-	APRGIAGGYNEQF
TRBV24-1	TRBJ1-2	ATGTGTVYGYT
TRBV9	TRBJ1-6	ASSSSHNSPLH
TRBV30	TRBJ1-6	AWGDRKLH
TRBV2	TRBJ2-7	ASRRYRDEQY
TRBV12-3/TRBV12-4	TRBJ1-2	ASSQAEAYYGYT